The rows below give T cell receptor beta chains drawn from one sample of a study of cytomegalovirus exposure and HLA in healthy donors. The method was immunoSEQ multiplex PCR; TCRdb's version includes in-frame clones alone and lacks a portion of them. The sample spans 150,000 to 200,000 clones; the ten largest clones claim 0.75% to 0.85%. The sequencing sample was made of PBMCs. The receptors were sampled from a woman aged 18-29 years in good health and CMV-seropositive. The CDR3 runs from the conserved cysteine through the conserved F or W. Fields, in order: D gene, J gene, V gene, CDR3 DNA, CDR3 protein. D genes are given only for firm matches.

D gene: -; J gene: TRBJ2-6; V gene: TRBV2; CDR3 DNA: TGTGCCAGCAGAACAGGAGTTTACTCTGGGGCCAACGTCCTGACTTTC; CDR3 protein: CASRTGVYSGANVLTF
D gene: TRBD1; J gene: TRBJ2-3; V gene: TRBV15; CDR3 DNA: TGTGCCACCAGCAGAGGGGACAGGATACTCACAGATACGCAGTATTTT; CDR3 protein: CATSRGDRILTDTQYF
D gene: TRBD1; J gene: TRBJ1-2; V gene: TRBV11-3; CDR3 DNA: TGTGCCAGCAGCCCCACGACAGGGGCCAACTATGGCTACACCTTC; CDR3 protein: CASSPTTGANYGYTF
D gene: -; J gene: TRBJ1-1; V gene: TRBV10-3; CDR3 DNA: TGTGCCGTCTCTAACTCACAGTTACTGAACACTGAAGCTTTCTTT; CDR3 protein: CAVSNSQLLNTEAFF
D gene: TRBD1; J gene: TRBJ1-1; V gene: TRBV29-1; CDR3 DNA: TGCAGCGGGCGACAGGGATCGAACACTGAAGCTTTCTTT; CDR3 protein: CSGRQGSNTEAFF
D gene: TRBD2; J gene: TRBJ2-7; V gene: TRBV2; CDR3 DNA: TGTGCCAGCAGTGACAGGCGGGAGAACCGCTACGAGCAGTACTTC; CDR3 protein: CASSDRRENRYEQYF
D gene: -; J gene: TRBJ1-2; V gene: TRBV29-1; CDR3 DNA: TGCAGCGTCGGTATCAGGGGCCTCTATGGCTACACCTTC; CDR3 protein: CSVGIRGLYGYTF
D gene: -; J gene: TRBJ2-7; V gene: TRBV9; CDR3 DNA: TGTGCCAGCAGCCCCCCGGGGACTGGCTCCTACGAGCAGTACTTC; CDR3 protein: CASSPPGTGSYEQYF
D gene: -; J gene: TRBJ2-1; V gene: TRBV7-2; CDR3 DNA: TGTGCCAGCAGCTTAGGGGCAGGGGAGCAGTTCTTC; CDR3 protein: CASSLGAGEQFF
D gene: -; J gene: TRBJ2-2; V gene: TRBV6-1; CDR3 DNA: TGTGCCAGCAGTGAGACAGGCCCCCGGGAGCTGTTTTTT; CDR3 protein: CASSETGPRELFF
D gene: TRBD1; J gene: TRBJ2-1; V gene: TRBV12-5; CDR3 DNA: TGTGCTAGTGGTCCGGGGGACAGGGTACGCGATGAGCAGTTCTTC; CDR3 protein: CASGPGDRVRDEQFF
D gene: TRBD1; J gene: TRBJ1-6; V gene: TRBV30; CDR3 DNA: TGTGCCTGGAGTCTTCTACAGGGGCTTAATTCACCCCTCCACTTT; CDR3 protein: CAWSLLQGLNSPLHF
D gene: TRBD1; J gene: TRBJ2-2; V gene: TRBV5-1; CDR3 DNA: TGCGCCAGCAGTACAGGGGTGACCTCCACCGGGGAGCTGTTTTTT; CDR3 protein: CASSTGVTSTGELFF
D gene: TRBD2; J gene: TRBJ2-5; V gene: TRBV4-1; CDR3 DNA: TGCGCCAGCAGCCAAGATCTGCTAGCGGGACACCAAGAGACCCAGTACTTC; CDR3 protein: CASSQDLLAGHQETQYF
D gene: -; J gene: TRBJ1-6; V gene: TRBV6-5; CDR3 DNA: TGTGCCAGCAGTTCCAGGCCAAATTCACCCCTCCACTTT; CDR3 protein: CASSSRPNSPLHF
D gene: -; J gene: TRBJ1-5; V gene: TRBV5-4; CDR3 DNA: TGTGCCAGCAGCTTAGGGGTTACTCAGCCCCAGCATTTT; CDR3 protein: CASSLGVTQPQHF
D gene: TRBD2; J gene: TRBJ2-3; V gene: TRBV7-6; CDR3 DNA: TGTGCCAGCAGCTTAGGGGGAGGGGTCGGAGATACGCAGTATTTT; CDR3 protein: CASSLGGGVGDTQYF
D gene: TRBD1; J gene: TRBJ1-1; V gene: TRBV12-5; CDR3 DNA: TGTGCTAGTGGGGGACAGGGCTTGAACACTGAAGCTTTCTTT; CDR3 protein: CASGGQGLNTEAFF
D gene: TRBD1; J gene: TRBJ1-2; V gene: TRBV6-5; CDR3 DNA: TGTGCCAGCAGCCTCAGGGGGACTGGCTACACCTTC; CDR3 protein: CASSLRGTGYTF
D gene: -; J gene: TRBJ2-7; V gene: TRBV7-9; CDR3 DNA: TGTGCCAGCAGCTTAGCCGGGACTGGGACGGTAGGCGAGCAGTACTTC; CDR3 protein: CASSLAGTGTVGEQYF
D gene: -; J gene: TRBJ1-3; V gene: TRBV5-8; CDR3 DNA: TGTGCCAGCAGCTTGGGAGGAACTGGAAACACCATATATTTT; CDR3 protein: CASSLGGTGNTIYF
D gene: -; J gene: TRBJ1-5; V gene: TRBV19; CDR3 DNA: TGTGCCAGTAGTATTTCCCTACCCCCGATAAGCAATCAGCCCCAGCATTTT; CDR3 protein: CASSISLPPISNQPQHF
D gene: TRBD1; J gene: TRBJ2-7; V gene: TRBV7-9; CDR3 DNA: TGTGCCAGCAGCTCACAGGGGGCACCCTACGAGCAGTACTTC; CDR3 protein: CASSSQGAPYEQYF
D gene: -; J gene: TRBJ2-5; V gene: TRBV6-5; CDR3 DNA: TGTGCCAGCAGTTTGTTAGCAGGGCCGTACCAAGAGACCCAGTACTTC; CDR3 protein: CASSLLAGPYQETQYF
D gene: -; J gene: TRBJ1-1; V gene: TRBV5-1; CDR3 DNA: TGCGCCAGTAAGCAGAACACTGAAGCTTTCTTT; CDR3 protein: CASKQNTEAFF
D gene: TRBD2; J gene: TRBJ2-2; V gene: TRBV4-1; CDR3 DNA: TGCGCCAGCATCGGGGGGGAAGGGACCGGGGAGCTGTTTTTT; CDR3 protein: CASIGGEGTGELFF
D gene: -; J gene: TRBJ1-2; V gene: TRBV29-1; CDR3 DNA: TGCAGCGTTGAAGTCGGGGGTGGCTATGGCTACACCTTC; CDR3 protein: CSVEVGGGYGYTF
D gene: -; J gene: TRBJ2-5; V gene: TRBV4-1; CDR3 DNA: TGCGCCAGCAGCCAAGTATGGCGACACCCACAAGAGACCCAGTACTTC; CDR3 protein: CASSQVWRHPQETQYF
D gene: -; J gene: TRBJ1-4; V gene: TRBV15; CDR3 DNA: TGTGCCACCAGCAGAGGCAGCAGGGAAAAACTGTTTTTT; CDR3 protein: CATSRGSREKLFF
D gene: -; J gene: TRBJ1-2; V gene: TRBV10-3; CDR3 DNA: TGTGCCATCGACGGGGACTATGGCTACACCTTC; CDR3 protein: CAIDGDYGYTF
D gene: -; J gene: TRBJ2-7; V gene: TRBV13; CDR3 DNA: TGTGCCAGCAGCCAAGCGGGTCTATCGGGGGAGCAGTACTTC; CDR3 protein: CASSQAGLSGEQYF
D gene: -; J gene: TRBJ2-7; V gene: TRBV12-5; CDR3 DNA: TGTGCTAGTGGTTTGGACAGTTACTCCTACGAGCAGTACTTC; CDR3 protein: CASGLDSYSYEQYF
D gene: TRBD2; J gene: TRBJ2-1; V gene: TRBV7-7; CDR3 DNA: TGTGCTAGCAGCCCCGGGCTAGCGGGCTACAATGAGCAGTTCTTC; CDR3 protein: CASSPGLAGYNEQFF
D gene: -; J gene: TRBJ1-1; V gene: TRBV29-1; CDR3 DNA: TGCAGCGTTAAAGATGGAGAAACTGAAGCTTTCTTT; CDR3 protein: CSVKDGETEAFF
D gene: -; J gene: TRBJ1-2; V gene: TRBV2; CDR3 DNA: TGTGCCAGCAGCCTGGGAGTTGATTATGGCTACACCTTC; CDR3 protein: CASSLGVDYGYTF
D gene: -; J gene: TRBJ2-3; V gene: TRBV29-1; CDR3 DNA: TGCAGCGCCAGGACTGGGGGGTATAGCACAGATACGCAGTATTTT; CDR3 protein: CSARTGGYSTDTQYF
D gene: TRBD1; J gene: TRBJ2-2; V gene: TRBV9; CDR3 DNA: TGTGCCAGCAGCGCCCGTAGGACAGGTATGGCGAACACCGGGGAGCTGTTTTTT; CDR3 protein: CASSARRTGMANTGELFF
D gene: TRBD1; J gene: TRBJ2-7; V gene: TRBV29-1; CDR3 DNA: TGCAGCGTTCTAGGACAGGGAGTTCGGGAGCAGTACTTC; CDR3 protein: CSVLGQGVREQYF
D gene: TRBD1; J gene: TRBJ2-7; V gene: TRBV19; CDR3 DNA: TGTGCCAGTAGACAGGTAGGGACAGATACCTACGAGCAGTACTTC; CDR3 protein: CASRQVGTDTYEQYF
D gene: -; J gene: TRBJ2-1; V gene: TRBV2; CDR3 DNA: TGTGCCAGCAGCGAGACAGGTTTCACATACAATGAGCAGTTCTTC; CDR3 protein: CASSETGFTYNEQFF
D gene: TRBD1; J gene: TRBJ2-7; V gene: TRBV11-2; CDR3 DNA: TGTGCCAGCAGCCCCGGGACAGGGCATCCCTACGAGCAGTACTTC; CDR3 protein: CASSPGTGHPYEQYF
D gene: -; J gene: TRBJ1-1; V gene: TRBV2; CDR3 DNA: TGTGCCAGCGGTTATAGCATGAACACTGAAGCTTTCTTT; CDR3 protein: CASGYSMNTEAFF
D gene: -; J gene: TRBJ1-1; V gene: TRBV4-3; CDR3 DNA: TGCGCCAGCAGTCCAGGGCTCCTATCGAACACTGAAGCTTTCTTT; CDR3 protein: CASSPGLLSNTEAFF
D gene: TRBD2; J gene: TRBJ2-7; V gene: TRBV7-2; CDR3 DNA: TGTGCCAGCAGCTACGGAGGCCTAGCGGGAGACGAGCAGTACTTC; CDR3 protein: CASSYGGLAGDEQYF
D gene: -; J gene: TRBJ1-1; V gene: TRBV15; CDR3 DNA: TGTGCCACCAGCAGACACCGAGTCACTGAAGCTTTCTTT; CDR3 protein: CATSRHRVTEAFF
D gene: TRBD2; J gene: TRBJ2-1; V gene: TRBV10-3; CDR3 DNA: TGTGCCATCCAATTACGAGGACTAGCGGGACTCCCGGTCGGCAATGAGCAGTTCTTC; CDR3 protein: CAIQLRGLAGLPVGNEQFF
D gene: -; J gene: TRBJ2-6; V gene: TRBV7-6; CDR3 DNA: TGTGCCAGCAGCCCCACCCCGGACGGGAGCTCTGGGGCCAACGTCCTGACTTTC; CDR3 protein: CASSPTPDGSSGANVLTF
D gene: -; J gene: TRBJ2-1; V gene: TRBV27; CDR3 DNA: TGTGCCAGCAGTCCCCGGACAGATTACAATGAGCAGTTCTTC; CDR3 protein: CASSPRTDYNEQFF
D gene: -; J gene: TRBJ1-4; V gene: TRBV30; CDR3 DNA: TGTGCCTGGAACCTAGACCGGGATGGGGCTAATGAAAAACTGTTTTTT; CDR3 protein: CAWNLDRDGANEKLFF